One and the same sample provided the 30 T cell receptor beta chains below, sequenced in a study of T cells in Graves' hyperthyroidism and ophthalmopathy (dated by TCRdb to about 2019). The library was made by multiplex PCR. Sequencing took place on an Illumina HiSeq 2000. The TCR beta CDR3 regions were amplified from RNA transcripts. The TCR CDR3 was subjected to a first round of RT-PCR using the HTBI primer set and the Qiagen OneStep RT-PCR kit. Starting from the raw public reads, TCRdb applied fastp trimming at Q25, assembled clones with MiXCR and retained in-frame beta chains. Records with the same CDR3 protein are collapsed into one entry carrying the most frequent genes and DNA. This sample comprises about 350,000 distinct CDR3 sequences, roughly 13% of them detected only once. Jointly, the top ten make up around 23% of the sample. Sample: blood. Receptors originate from a woman between 25 and 40 years old with Graves' hyperthyroidism.

The chain carries TRBV20-1 and TRBJ1-6; no firm D call. V was pared by 0 bases and J by 7 bases, with 7 bases between. Germline-derived CDR1 and CDR2 are DFQATT and SNEGSKA (reference sequence). CDR3 length: 13 amino acids. This chain's CDR3 is CSARDGGNSPLHF. CDR3 nucleotide sequence: TGCAGTGCTAGAGATGGAGGCAATTCACCCCTCCACTTT.

The V call is TRBV3-1, the J call TRBJ2-7; 7 positions agree with TRBD1. There are 18 residues in the CDR3. Trimming took 4 bases from V and 4 from J; bases not matched to a gene: 19. The germline CDR1 and CDR2 sequences are LGHDT and YNNKEL (reference sequence). CDR3 coding DNA: TGTGCCAGCAGCCGGCTCTCTACACAGAGGGGGCAAGGATACGAGCAGTACTTC. Amino acids: CASSRLSTQRGQGYEQYF.

Ten or more counts support this clonotype. This rearrangement joins TRBV7-2 to TRBJ2-2; 13 positions match TRBD2. The CDR3 has 14 amino acids. The V segment lost 6 bases and the J segment 8 bases; nucleotides outside the gene matches: 3. Germline V gene lookup returns CDR1 SGHTA and CDR2 FQGNSA. The CDR3 DNA follows: TGTGCCAGCAGGCGGACTAGCGGGAGAGGGGAGCTGTTTTTT. Translation: CASRRTSGRGELFF.

This clonotype showed up many times. The chain is built from TRBV20-1 and TRBJ1-5, with 10 nucleotides matching TRBD1. The CDR3 is made up of 15 amino acids. The germline V gene has CDR1 DFQATT and CDR2 SNEGSKA (reference sequence). The ends lost 0 bases at V and 7 bases at J; junction bases unmatched: 6. For the CDR3, the DNA is TGCAGTGCTAGAGATCCCGGACAGGGGGGCCAGCCCCAGCATTTT. Its protein is CSARDPGQGGQPQHF.

This clonotype showed up many times. The chain has TRBV28 and TRBJ2-4, with D perhaps matching TRBD1 or TRBD2 (7 bases each). Looked up from germline, CDR1 is MDHEN and CDR2 is SYDVKM. The CDR3 runs 15 residues. The germline V and J ends were trimmed by 8 bases and 1 base, with 15 bases remaining between them. CDR3 loop: CASGAQGGAKNIQYF. CDR3 DNA: TGTGCCAGCGGAGCCCAGGGGGGGGCCAAAAACATTCAGTACTTC.

This clonotype was picked up a small number of times. The gene calls are TRBV7-2 and TRBJ1-6, with D possibly matching TRBD1 (5 bases). Deletions cut 2 bases from V and 0 bases from J, with 20 bases between. CDR3 length equals 20 residues. The germline CDR1 and CDR2 sequences are SGHTA and FQGNSA. Written as DNA, the CDR3 is TGTGCCAGCAGCTTAACCGGGACCGAGTATTTAAGCTCCTATAATTCACCCCTCCACTTT. Residues: CASSLTGTEYLSSYNSPLHF. Using reference TRBV7-2 and TRBJ1-6 for the parts outside the CDR3, the full variable domain is GAGVSQSPSNKVTEKGKDVELRCDPISGHTALYWYRQSLGQGLEFLIYFQGNSAPDKSGLPSDRFSAERTGGSVSTLTIQRTQQEDSAVYLCASSLTGTEYLSSYNSPLHFGNGTRLTVT.

This clonotype was observed many times. This chain uses TRBV12-3 or TRBV12-4 with TRBJ2-3, with D hard to call. The CDR3 length is 15 residues. V lost 3 bases to trimming and J lost 1 base, with 11 bases between them. The CDR3 bases are TGTGCCAGCAGTTTTTGGCTTAGGGGCACAGATACGCAGTATTTT. Amino acids: CASSFWLRGTDTQYF.

This clonotype was detected many times. This chain joins TRBV11-1 and TRBJ2-3; TRBD1 might be the D (7 bases). Germline V gene sequence: CDR1 SGHAT, CDR2 FQDESV (reference sequence). The CDR3 has 16 residues. V lost 5 bases, J lost 1 base, and 16 bases lay in between. The CDR3 sequence is CASSRGTEGRTDTQYF. The DNA for the CDR3 is TGTGCCAGCAGCCGCGGGACAGAGGGTCGCACAGATACGCAGTATTTT.

This clonotype has a count of ten or more. The rearrangement links TRBV5-8 to TRBJ1-2; D is unresolved. CDR3 length equals 14 residues. Germline CDR1 is SGHTS and CDR2 is YDEGEE. V lost 3 bases and J 4 bases, leaving 13 bases between the germline ends. In nucleotides, the CDR3 is TGTGCCAGCAGCTCGACCCTCAGGAGCTATGGCTACACCTTC. Residues: CASSSTLRSYGYTF.

The chain's CDR3 is CASSTTGTGFTDTQYF. The CDR3, as DNA: TGTGCCAGCAGCACCACCGGGACAGGGTTCACAGATACGCAGTATTTT. The chain has TRBV5-6 and TRBJ2-3; TRBD1 aligns across 9 bases. The CDR3 covers 16 residues. The V and J ends lost 4 bases and 2 bases, in that order; junction bases with no gene match: 8. The germline gives CDR1 SGHDT, CDR2 YYEEEE.

This clonotype was seen a few times. The chain is built from TRBV6-1 and TRBJ1-5, with D possibly matching TRBD1 (5 bases). Germline V gives CDR1 MNHNS, CDR2 SASEGT. The ends were cut back, 7 bases at V and 1 base at J, with 11 bases in the middle. CDR3 length: 14 residues. CDR3 sequence reads: CASNDRRSNQPQHF. CDR3 in DNA: TGTGCCAGCAATGACAGAAGAAGCAATCAGCCCCAGCATTTT.

The chain combines TRBV6-2 or TRBV6-3 with TRBJ2-7; D is unclear. Looked up from germline, CDR1 is MNHEY and CDR2 is SVGEGT. V was trimmed by 8 bases and J by 0 bases, leaving 11 bases between them. The CDR3 spans 13 residues. CDR3 residues: CASEELGSYEQYF. In DNA form, the CDR3 reads TGTGCCAGCGAAGAGTTGGGCTCCTACGAGCAGTACTTC.

This chain connects TRBV12-3 or TRBV12-4 to TRBJ2-1; 16 positions agree with TRBD2. V gave up 3 bases and J gave up 8 bases; unmatched junction bases: 7. This CDR3 comprises 17 residues. CDR3: CASSFPPGLAGGYEQFF. The CDR3 DNA is TGTGCCAGCAGTTTCCCCCCGGGACTAGCGGGAGGGTATGAGCAGTTCTTC.

This clonotype was counted ten times or more. The chain employs TRBV18 and TRBJ1-2, with no clear D. Germline assignment: CDR1 KGHSH and CDR2 LQKENI. V lost 1 base to trimming and J lost 7 bases, with 10 bases between them. CDR3 length: 13 residues. CDR3 sequence: CASSPQEAGGYTF. CDR3 bases: TGTGCCAGCTCACCACAGGAGGCGGGTGGCTACACCTTC.

Ten or more counts support this clonotype. V and J are TRBV11-2 and TRBJ2-3; TRBD2 agrees at 12 bases. The junction had 1 base not matched to a gene; V was cut back by 0 bases and J by 3 bases. Germline values: CDR1 SGHAT, CDR2 FQNNGV. The CDR3 is 16 residues long. This CDR3 is CASSLELAGGTDTQYF. In DNA, the CDR3 is TGTGCCAGCAGCTTAGAACTAGCGGGAGGTACAGATACGCAGTATTTT.

A word on this clonotype: At one end, the junction sequence differs from germline, possibly due to a read error. This chain connects TRBV29-1 to TRBJ2-7, with 9 bases that match TRBD1. Germline values: CDR1 SQVTM, CDR2 ANQGSEA. The CDR3 consists of 13 residues. The CDR3 DNA reads TGCAGCGCTGAATCGGGACAGGGCTACGAGCAGTACTTC. Translated: CSAESGQGYEQYF.

Many counts were recorded for this clonotype. The chain employs TRBV28 and TRBJ1-5; 9 bases agree with TRBD1. V lost 6 bases to trimming and J lost 2 bases; unmatched junction nucleotides: 8. CDR3 length: 16 amino acids. The V gene's germline CDR1 is MDHEN and CDR2 SYDVKM. The CDR3 sequence is CASRVTGGAGNQPQHF. CDR3 sequence (DNA): TGTGCCAGCAGGGTAACAGGGGGCGCGGGCAATCAGCCCCAGCATTTT.

This clonotype has more than one count but fewer than ten. This chain uses TRBV20-1 with TRBJ2-1; D is perhaps TRBD1 or TRBD2 (6 bases each). CDR1 is DFQATT and CDR2 is SNEGSKA in the germline V gene (reference sequence). This CDR3 has 15 amino acids. The V and J ends lost 5 bases and 4 bases respectively, with 18 bases between them. In DNA form, the CDR3 reads TGCAGTGCTCCGAGAAATAGGGGGGCTTACAATGAGCAGTTCTTC. The encoded protein is CSAPRNRGAYNEQFF.

This clonotype was counted many times. The rearrangement uses TRBV7-2 and TRBJ2-5; 7 nucleotides agree with TRBD2. The CDR3 length is 15 residues. V was pared by 7 bases and J by 2 bases, with 10 bases of the junction left unmatched. CDR1 is SGHTA and CDR2 is FQGNSA in the germline V gene. CDR3 DNA sequence: TGTGCCAGCACTCCCGGGCCCGGGAGGCAAGAGACCCAGTACTTC. Residues: CASTPGPGRQETQYF.

This clonotype was seen only a few times. The chain is built from TRBV20-1 and TRBJ2-5; 7 positions agree with TRBD1. CDR1 and CDR2 from the germline V gene are DFQATT and SNEGSKA (reference sequence). V dropped 1 base and J dropped 5; count of bases not matched to a gene: 7. This CDR3 has 14 residues. The CDR3 nucleotides read TGCAGTGCTAGAGGGACAGGTGGCAGCGAGACCCAGTACTTC. Residues: CSARGTGGSETQYF.

There are many counts of this clonotype. The J gene is TRBJ2-7, the V gene TRBV28; the D call may be TRBD1 or TRBD2 (5 bases each). CDR3 size: 14 residues. V shed 3 bases and J shed 3 bases, with 12 bases lying between them. Germline V gene sequence: CDR1 MDHEN, CDR2 SYDVKM. The CDR3 is CASSFRGTIYEQYF. DNA for the CDR3: TGTGCCAGCAGTTTTCGGGGCACGATCTACGAGCAGTACTTC.

This clonotype appeared many times. This chain links TRBV7-9 with TRBJ2-5; D remains ambiguous. This CDR3 has 15 amino acids. Germline CDR1 and CDR2: SEHNR and FQNEAQ (reference sequence). Deletions cut 3 bases from V and 2 bases from J, with 13 bases between. CDR3 loop: CASSLGTAVQETQYF. The CDR3 DNA sequence: TGTGCCAGCAGCTTGGGCACAGCTGTACAAGAGACCCAGTACTTC.

The chain links TRBV15 to TRBJ2-2, with D unresolved. CDR3 length: 13 amino acids. The germline CDR1 and CDR2 sequences are LNHNV and YYDKDF (reference sequence). Trimming took 5 bases from V and 7 from J, leaving 11 bases between them. The CDR3 loop is CATSRLMNGELFF. In DNA form, the CDR3 reads TGTGCCACCAGCCGCCTCATGAACGGGGAGCTGTTTTTT.

Ten or more counts support this clonotype. The chain combines TRBV20-1 with TRBJ1-5; the D gene is possibly TRBD1 (5 bases). The CDR3 is 12 amino acids. Deletions cut 8 bases from V and 6 bases from J, with 14 bases between. The germline gives CDR1 DFQATT, CDR2 SNEGSKA (reference sequence). This chain's CDR3 is CSTKQGTQPQHF. The CDR3 nucleotides read TGCAGTACAAAGCAGGGCACTCAGCCCCAGCATTTT.

This clonotype came up a few times. The chain joins TRBV24-1 to TRBJ2-5; D unresolved. V gave up 4 bases and J gave up 5 bases, with 16 bases separating them. The CDR3 runs to 15 residues. Germline V lookup: CDR1 KGHDR, CDR2 SFDVKD. CDR3 sequence reads: CATSDSGRTAETQYF. The CDR3 DNA is TGTGCCACCAGTGACTCTGGACGTACCGCGGAGACCCAGTACTTC.

This clonotype has ten or more counts. The chain joins TRBV27 to TRBJ2-1, with D possibly TRBD1 on 5 matching bases. V lost 3 bases, J lost 0 bases, and 9 bases lay in between. This CDR3 is built from 15 residues. From germline, CDR1 is MNHEY and CDR2 SMNVEV (reference sequence). DNA of the CDR3: TGTGCCAGCAGTTTTAGGGGTACCTCCTACAATGAGCAGTTCTTC. Its protein product is CASSFRGTSYNEQFF.

The chain is built from TRBV13 and TRBJ2-2; D is possibly TRBD2 (5 bases). The ends were cut back, 5 bases at V and 7 bases at J, with 17 bases in the middle. CDR1 is PRHDT, CDR2 FYEKMQ, per germline (reference sequence). The CDR3 totals 15 residues. CDR3 nucleotide sequence: TGTGCCAGCAGCCCGGACGTCTCGGGGAACGGGGAGCTGTTTTTT. Its translation: CASSPDVSGNGELFF.

This clonotype was seen repeatedly, ten times or more. The chain links TRBV28 to TRBJ2-1, with a possible D match to TRBD2 (6 bases). V lost 3 bases and J 9 bases, leaving 15 bases between the germline ends. Germline-derived CDR1 and CDR2 are MDHEN and SYDVKM. The CDR3 covers 14 residues. The CDR3 sequence: CASSFLGEDFEQFF. The CDR3 DNA reads as TGTGCCAGCAGTTTTTTGGGGGAGGATTTTGAGCAGTTCTTC.

This chain joins TRBV5-1 and TRBJ2-1; 8 bases line up with TRBD2. The CDR3 length is 16 residues. With V trimmed by 6 bases and J by 6 bases, 14 bases remained unmatched. Germline V gene sequence: CDR1 SGHRS, CDR2 YFSETQ. CDR3 protein: CASKMRAGVPLNEQFF. Written as DNA, the CDR3 is TGCGCCAGCAAGATGCGAGCGGGAGTCCCCCTCAATGAGCAGTTCTTC.

The chain combines TRBV25-1 with TRBJ2-1, with D hard to call. CDR1 and CDR2 (germline): MGHDK, SYGVNS. Trimming shortened V by 8 bases and J by 10 bases, and 18 bases separated the two germline ends. This CDR3 has 13 residues. The CDR3 sequence is CASSYATLWEQFF. DNA of the CDR3: TGTGCCAGCTCTTACGCTACACTGTGGGAGCAGTTCTTC.